The 10 T cell receptor beta chains reported below all come from one sample, sequenced in a study of beta chain features in type 1 diabetes. Findings and limits, study-wide: Moderate but significant shortening of TCRB CDR3s was recorded in all four CD4+ subsets from Type 1 diabetes patients.

Expressed TCRB transcripts were sequenced, since all the RNA that had been isolated was reverse transcribed. Only in-frame clones appear in the TCRdb table, and some are missing; sequencing was by immunoSEQ multiplex PCR. The table has roughly 150,000 clones, around 63% seen once. Their antigens are not known. Specimen: naive CD4+ T cells from blood. The receptors shown here come from a man aged 25-40 years with type 1 diabetes.

The chain links TRBV10-3 to TRBJ2-5, with D uncertain. Germline V gene lookup returns CDR1 ENHRY and CDR2 SYGVKD. This CDR3 has 14 residues. The ends were cut back, 2 bases at V and 5 bases at J, with 12 bases in the middle. The CDR3 DNA follows: TGTGCCATCAGTGAGGCCAACCCAACGGAGACCCAGTACTTC. Translation gives CAISEANPTETQYF.

This rearrangement joins TRBV7-2 to TRBJ2-1; no firm D call. Germline CDR1 is SGHTA and CDR2 is FQGNSA. Trimming shortened V by 5 bases and J by 6 bases, and 11 bases separated the two germline ends. The CDR3 is 13 amino acids. For the CDR3, the DNA is TGTGCCAGCAGCGTGTCGGAGAGCAATGAGCAGTTCTTC. Translating gives CASSVSESNEQFF.

The chain links TRBV2 to TRBJ1-4, with a weak D call TRBD1 (5 bases). Between the trimmed V and J ends, which lost 3 bases and 8 bases, there was a span of 19 bases. This CDR3 is 16 amino acids long. Per the germline V gene, CDR1 is SNHLY and CDR2 is FYNNEI. DNA of the CDR3: TGTGCCAGCAGTGATGGTCGGGCGCAGGGTACCGAAAAACTGTTTTTT. It codes for CASSDGRAQGTEKLFF.

The chain combines TRBV30 with TRBJ1-5; D gene ambiguous. The V and J ends lost 0 bases and 0 bases respectively, with 9 bases between them. This CDR3 spans 15 amino acids. Germline V lookup: CDR1 GTSNPN, CDR2 SVGIG (reference sequence). The CDR3 nucleotides are TGTGCCTGGAGTGTGGGCCTTGATAGCAATCAGCCCCAGCATTTT. This codes for CAWSVGLDSNQPQHF.

V is TRBV9 and J is TRBJ2-1, with D possibly being TRBD1 (6 bases). CDR1 SGDLS and CDR2 YYNGEE come from the germline V gene. Between the trimmed V and J ends, which lost 0 bases and 10 bases, there was a span of 11 bases. This CDR3 comprises 13 residues. The CDR3 DNA sequence: TGTGCCAGCAGCGTAGGGAGAGGGACAGAGCAGTTCTTC. Protein sequence: CASSVGRGTEQFF.

Concerning this clone: The sample contains more than one DNA sequence encoding this CDR3. The genes are TRBV29-1 and TRBJ1-1; D gene unclear. The V gene lost 6 bases and the J gene lost 1 base, with 6 bases spanning the gap. Germline CDR1 reads SQVTM; CDR2 reads ANQGSEA. This CDR3 spans 11 amino acids. This chain's CDR3 is CSVAENTEAFF. The CDR3 bases are TGCAGCGTGGCAGAGAACACTGAAGCTTTCTTT. Full variable domain (rest looked up from reference TRBV29-1 and TRBJ1-1): SAVISQKPSRDICQRGTSLTIQCQVDSQVTMMFWYRQQPGQSLTLIATANQGSEATYESGFVIDKFPISRPNLTFSTLTVSNMSPEDSSIYLCSVAENTEAFFGQGTRLTVV.

The rearrangement uses TRBV29-1 and TRBJ2-3; 13 bases map to TRBD2. V shed 6 bases, J shed 3 bases, and the junction held 6 bases outside the gene matches. This CDR3 contains 15 residues. Germline assignment: CDR1 SQVTM and CDR2 ANQGSEA. CDR3 amino acids: CSVRLAGGGTDTQYF. The CDR3 bases are TGCAGCGTACGACTAGCGGGGGGAGGAACAGATACGCAGTATTTT.

This chain joins TRBV19 and TRBJ2-1, with 8 bases lining up with TRBD1. V lost 5 bases, J lost 9 bases, and 6 bases stayed unmatched. Germline lookup yields CDR1 LNHDA and CDR2 SQIVND (reference sequence). The CDR3 contains 13 residues. The CDR3 reads CASSGTDRGEQFF. CDR3 DNA: TGTGCCAGTAGTGGTACTGACAGGGGTGAGCAGTTCTTC.

The chain has TRBV2 and TRBJ1-6; tentative D call: TRBD1 (5 bases). The length of the CDR3 is 14 residues. Germline V CDR1 and CDR2: SNHLY, FYNNEI. The V and J ends lost 3 bases and 15 bases respectively, with 18 bases between them. The CDR3: CASSDQGPSENLHF. DNA of the CDR3: TGTGCCAGCAGTGATCAGGGCCCCAGTGAGAACCTCCACTTT.

The chain joins TRBV10-3 to TRBJ2-5, with a weak D call TRBD1 (5 bases). The V and J ends lost 4 bases and 1 base respectively, with 7 bases between them. The CDR3 is made up of 13 amino acids. CDR1 is ENHRY and CDR2 is SYGVKD in the germline V gene. CDR3 DNA sequence: TGTGCCATCAGTGGACAGACCCAAGAGACCCAGTACTTC. Its protein is CAISGQTQETQYF.